This TCR beta chain stems from a study of graft-versus-host responses after intestinal transplantation. The wider study: Grafts were multivisceral, liver-intestinal, or isolated intestinal. Tacrolimus and steroids were given for 3 to 4 years to all recipients after anti-thymocyte globulin induction. Points from the study as a whole: Some GvH clones appeared in ileal mucosa or blood before recipient bone marrow. Early post-transplant HvG declines showed an association with peak circulating GvH clone levels.

Regarding this clone: The antigen is undetermined.

The assay was immunoSEQ multiplex PCR, and TCRdb's table has in-frame clones only and misses some. The sample includes about 85,000 clones, roughly 80% seen only once; the top ten take around 0.83%. The CDR3 covers 14 residues. The V gene's germline CDR1 is MNHNY and CDR2 SVGAGI (reference sequence). Trimming left V 6 bases short and J 4 bases short, with 13 bases between. The chain uses TRBV6-6 and TRBJ1-5; no definite D call. The source material was unstimulated CD4+ T cells sorted from spleen or lymph node cells, sampled before intestinal transplant. This receptor was taken from a human donor who received an intestinal transplant. The DNA for the CDR3 is TGTGCCAGCAGGCGGCGGGCCGGAAATCAGCCCCAGCATTTT. This encodes CASRRRAGNQPQHF.